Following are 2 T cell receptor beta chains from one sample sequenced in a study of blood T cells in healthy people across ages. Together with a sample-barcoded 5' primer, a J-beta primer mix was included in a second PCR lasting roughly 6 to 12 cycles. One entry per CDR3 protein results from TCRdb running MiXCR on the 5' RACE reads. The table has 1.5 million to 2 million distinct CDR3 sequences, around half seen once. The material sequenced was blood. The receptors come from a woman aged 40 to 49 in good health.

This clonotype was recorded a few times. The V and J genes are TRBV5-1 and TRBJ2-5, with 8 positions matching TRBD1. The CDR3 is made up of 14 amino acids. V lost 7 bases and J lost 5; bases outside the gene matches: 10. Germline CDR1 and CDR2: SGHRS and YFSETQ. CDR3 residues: CASGDRGSGETQYF. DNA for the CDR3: TGCGCCAGCGGCGACAGGGGATCGGGCGAGACCCAGTACTTC.

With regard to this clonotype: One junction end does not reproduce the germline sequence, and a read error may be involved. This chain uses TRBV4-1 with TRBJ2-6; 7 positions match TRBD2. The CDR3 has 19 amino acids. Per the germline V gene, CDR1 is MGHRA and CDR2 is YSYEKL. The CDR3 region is CASSPGIHERGSGANVPTF. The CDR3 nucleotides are TGCGCCAGCAGTCCGGGGATCCACGAGCGGGGCTCTGGGGCCAACGTCCCGACTTTC.